The present T cell receptor (beta chain) was sequenced within a study of blood T cell repertoires in COVID-19. Study-level background: Material from acute and convalescent COVID-19 was sourced from the United States, Italy and Spain. Nucleic acid was either cDNA or gDNA, and it came from T cells, B-cell-depleted T cells, or PBMCs.

This clone showed up just a few times. Source study methods: Amplified reference gene primers provided the basis for estimating nucleated cell counts. Only in-frame clones appear in the TCRdb table, and some are missing; sequencing was by immunoSEQ multiplex PCR. V and J calls and clone size are given by that table; D and trimming were obtained from the DNA. The table lists 150,000 to 200,000 clones, 70% to 85% of them singletons. The CDR3 runs to 15 residues. Germline assignment: CDR1 SGHRS and CDR2 YFSETQ. Trimming left V 3 bases short and J 5 bases short, with 17 bases between. Material for sequencing was peripheral blood. The rearrangement joins TRBV5-1 to TRBJ2-5, with D possibly being TRBD1 (6 bases). This clonotype originated in an elderly woman with acute or convalescent COVID-19. CDR3 residues: CASSSIPTGYETQYF. CDR3 nucleotide sequence: TGCGCCAGCAGCTCCATTCCTACAGGGTACGAGACCCAGTACTTC. Full variable domain (outside the CDR3, taken from reference TRBV5-1 and TRBJ2-5): KAGVTQTPRYLIKTRGQQVTLSCSPISGHRSVSWYQQTPGQGLQFLFEYFSETQRNKGNFPGRFSGRQFSNSRSEMNVSTLELGDSALYLCASSSIPTGYETQYFGPGTRLLVL.